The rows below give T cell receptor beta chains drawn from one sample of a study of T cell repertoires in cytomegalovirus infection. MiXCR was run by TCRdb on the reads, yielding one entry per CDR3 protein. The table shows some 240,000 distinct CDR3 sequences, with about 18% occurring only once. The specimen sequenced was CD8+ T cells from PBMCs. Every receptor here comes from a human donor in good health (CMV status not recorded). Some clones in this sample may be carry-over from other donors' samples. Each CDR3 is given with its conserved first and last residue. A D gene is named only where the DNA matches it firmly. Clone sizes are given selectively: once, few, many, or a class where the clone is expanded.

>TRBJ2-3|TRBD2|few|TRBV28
TGTGCCAGCAGTTTACCAGGACTAGCGGGGGGGCTTACCACAGATACGCAGTATTTT
CASSLPGLAGGLTTDTQYF
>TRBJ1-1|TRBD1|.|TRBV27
TGTGCCAGCCAAACAGGGGAGATGACTGAAGCTTTCTTT
CASQTGEMTEAFF
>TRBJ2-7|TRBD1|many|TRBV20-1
TGCAGTGCTACCGGGACAGAGACCTACGAGCAGTACTTC
CSATGTETYEQYF
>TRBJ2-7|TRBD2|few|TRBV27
TGTGCCAGCACTTTCGGCGGGGGGACGTCCTACGAGCAGTACTTC
CASTFGGGTSYEQYF
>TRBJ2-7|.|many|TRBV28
TGTGCCAGCAGTCCAAACAGGGCCTACGAGCAGTACTTC
CASSPNRAYEQYF
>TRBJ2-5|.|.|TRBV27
TGTGCCAGCAGTTTACTCGGGGGACGGGAGACCCAGTACTTC
CASSLLGGRETQYF
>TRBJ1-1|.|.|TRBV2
TGTGCCAGCAGTAAAGGGCGAATGAACACTGAAGCTTTCTTT
CASSKGRMNTEAFF
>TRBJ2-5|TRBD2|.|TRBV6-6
TGTGCCAGCAGTTACTTGACTAGCGGACAAGAGACCCAGTACTTC
CASSYLTSGQETQYF
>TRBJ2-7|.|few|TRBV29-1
TGCAGCGTTGAAGGGACAGTGGGAGGTAGGCTTTACGAGCAGTACTTC
CSVEGTVGGRLYEQYF
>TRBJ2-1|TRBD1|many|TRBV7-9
TGTGCCAGCAGCGCCCGACAGGGAACAATCTACAATGAGCAGTTCTTC
CASSARQGTIYNEQFF
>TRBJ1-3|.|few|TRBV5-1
TGCGCCAGCAGCGAAGGACCGAGCTCTGGAAACACCATATATTTT
CASSEGPSSGNTIYF
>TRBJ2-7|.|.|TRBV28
TGTGCCAGCAGCCCAACTCCCTACGAGCAGTACTTC
CASSPTPYEQYF
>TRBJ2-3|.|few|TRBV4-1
TGCGCCAGCAGCCAAGGGACCCTGGGTCCAGATACGCAGTATTTT
CASSQGTLGPDTQYF
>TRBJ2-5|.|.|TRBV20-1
TGCAGTGCTAGAGTCATGGAGACCCAGTACTTC
CSARVMETQYF
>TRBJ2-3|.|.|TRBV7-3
TGTGCCAGCAGCTTTTCTGGAACTAGCACAGATACGCAGTATTTT
CASSFSGTSTDTQYF
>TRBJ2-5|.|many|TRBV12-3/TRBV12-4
TGTGCCAGCACCCCCACACTAGAAGGAGAGACCCAGTACTTC
CASTPTLEGETQYF
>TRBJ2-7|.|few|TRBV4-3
TGCGCCAGCAGCCAAGTAGCATTTCAGGAGGGCTTCGACGAGCAGTACTTC
CASSQVAFQEGFDEQYF